This TCR beta chain was captured in a study of cytomegalovirus exposure and HLA in healthy donors. Overall study results and limits: As a later analysis showed, a missense DCLRE1C variant was linked to trimming of TCR beta V- and J-genes.

In regard to this clone: Its antigen is unknown.

With 60 Vbeta and 13 Jbeta primers, the PCR was carried out. In the source study's methods: Approximately 80 million unique TCR beta chains, 10 million to 13 million of them shared, were counted by a later analysis. Using immunoSEQ multiplex PCR, the repertoire was profiled, and TCRdb retains in-frame clones only, with some absent. V, J and clone size derive from that table, while D and trimming were established from the DNA sequence. The table has about 210,000 clones, roughly nine tenths seen once. This CDR3 has 14 residues. V lost 1 base, J lost 4 bases, and 1 base stayed unmatched. Per germline, CDR1 SGHDN and CDR2 FVKESK.

Sequenced: PBMCs. V gene TRBV14 combines with J gene TRBJ1-5, with 7 bases fitting TRBD1. The origin of this receptor is a boy between 2 and 10 years old in good health and CMV-seronegative. Here the CDR3 reads CASSQGQGNQPQHF. Here the CDR3 DNA reads TGTGCCAGCAGCCAAGGACAGGGAAATCAGCCCCAGCATTTT.